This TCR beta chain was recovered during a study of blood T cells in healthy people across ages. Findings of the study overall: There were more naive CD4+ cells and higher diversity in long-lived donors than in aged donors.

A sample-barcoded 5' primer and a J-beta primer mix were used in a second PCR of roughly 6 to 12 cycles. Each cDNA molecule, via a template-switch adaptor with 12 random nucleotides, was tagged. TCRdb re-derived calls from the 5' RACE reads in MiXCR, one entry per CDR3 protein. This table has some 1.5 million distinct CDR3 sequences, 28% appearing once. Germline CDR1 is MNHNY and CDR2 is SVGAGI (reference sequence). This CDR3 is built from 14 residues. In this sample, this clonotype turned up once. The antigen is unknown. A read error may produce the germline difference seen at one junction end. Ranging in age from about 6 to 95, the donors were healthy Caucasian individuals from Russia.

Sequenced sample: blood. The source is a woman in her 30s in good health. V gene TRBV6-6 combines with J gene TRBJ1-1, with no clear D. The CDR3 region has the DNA TGTGTCAGCAGTTACGGCCCGGGAAGCACTGAAGCTTTCTTT. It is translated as CVSSYGPGSTEAFF.